The table lists the clone carrying this T cell receptor beta chain with a count of one. The data belong to a study of T cell responses to AZD1222 COVID-19 vaccine. Produced via immunoSEQ multiplex PCR; TCRdb's table is partial and in-frame only. Of over 120,000 clones listed, 93% are singletons. This specimen consisted of peripheral blood, obtained on day 0 of AZD1222 vaccination. This clonotype was obtained from an adult in good health.

CDR3 protein: CASSPPLQGTDTQYF. For the CDR3, the DNA is TGTGCCAGCTCACCACCGCTTCAGGGCACAGATACGCAGTATTTT. The chain employs TRBV18 and TRBJ2-3; no definite D call. Germline V gives CDR1 KGHSH, CDR2 LQKENI. The CDR3 contains 15 residues. Trimming took off 0 bases at V and 1 base at J, with 8 bases between the two ends.